This entry describes one TCR beta chain. The antigen is not known. The sample is drawn from a study of cytomegalovirus exposure and HLA in healthy donors. The table came from immunoSEQ multiplex PCR; TCRdb's copy has only in-frame clones and leaves some out. The repertoire consists of about 98,000 clones, with roughly 94% occurring once and the leading ten covering roughly 0.89%. Losses at the gene ends were 5 bases for V and 7 bases for J; bases not matched to a gene: 4. In germline, CDR1 is SQVTM, CDR2 ANQGSEA. The CDR3 has 14 amino acids. Study-level results: In vitro data verified a few CMV-associated chains as specific for CMV antigens. Cytomegalovirus association was assigned to about 150 TCR beta chains.

What was sequenced was PBMCs. The genes are TRBV29-1 and TRBJ2-1; 14 nucleotides match TRBD2. The TCR comes from a woman younger than 35 in good health and CMV-seronegative. The CDR3 sequence: CSVSGTSGGNEQFF. CDR3 nucleotide sequence: TGCAGCGTTTCCGGGACTAGCGGGGGTAATGAGCAGTTCTTC.